The 16 T cell receptor beta chains in this list originate from one sample, sequenced in a study of cytomegalovirus exposure and HLA in healthy donors. PCR employed 60 Vbeta and 13 Jbeta primers. Data came from immunoSEQ multiplex PCR; TCRdb stores just in-frame clones and leaves some out. The data contain under 110,000 clones, roughly 80% of them singletons. Sequencing used PBMCs. These receptors all come from a man in his forties in good health and CMV-seronegative.

The chain employs TRBV15 and TRBJ1-6; D might be TRBD1 (6 bases). CDR3 length equals 15 residues. CDR1 and CDR2 (germline): LNHNV, YYDKDF (reference sequence). V dropped 1 base and J dropped 7 bases, with 11 bases sitting between them. The CDR3 DNA follows: TGTGCCACCAGCAGAGGGACAGAAAAAAATTCACCCCTCCACTTT. This sequence encodes CATSRGTEKNSPLHF.

The chain joins TRBV5-1 to TRBJ2-5; D possibly corresponds to TRBD2 (6 bases). The DNA matches TRBJ2-7 better at its end, which makes the J call doubtful. Germline V gives CDR1 SGHRS, CDR2 YFSETQ. The CDR3 has 15 residues. CDR3 residues: CASSPGGVPPYEQYF. The CDR3 DNA reads TGCGCCAGCAGCCCCGGAGGGGTACCCCCCTACGAGCAGTACTTC.

V and J are TRBV5-1 and TRBJ1-2; D ambiguous. V shed 2 bases and J shed 2 bases, with 7 bases lying between them. Per the germline V gene, CDR1 is SGHRS and CDR2 is YFSETQ. The CDR3 sequence is 13 residues long. The CDR3: CASSLEQNYGYTF. The CDR3 DNA sequence: TGCGCCAGCAGCTTAGAACAGAACTATGGCTACACCTTC.

This rearrangement joins TRBV27 to TRBJ1-2, with 7 bases fitting TRBD1. CDR1 is MNHEY, CDR2 SMNVEV, per germline (reference sequence). The V and J ends lost 3 bases and 2 bases, in that order; junction bases with no gene match: 6. The CDR3 spans 15 residues. The CDR3 protein is CASSLTGPANYGYTF. The CDR3 DNA follows: TGTGCCAGCAGTTTGACAGGGCCTGCAAACTATGGCTACACCTTC.

The J gene is TRBJ2-3, the V gene TRBV7-7; 9 bases are a match to TRBD1. CDR3 length equals 18 residues. From germline, CDR1 is SSHAT and CDR2 FNYEAQ (reference sequence). Unmatched junction bases numbered 12, after V lost 0 bases and J lost 5 bases. The CDR3 bases are TGTGCCAGCAGCTTAGCAGGAAGGGGACAGGGTACGGTAGATACGCAGTATTTT. This encodes CASSLAGRGQGTVDTQYF.

The V gene is TRBV4-2, the J gene TRBJ2-4, with D possibly TRBD2 on 5 matching bases. The V gene lost 0 bases and the J gene lost 6 bases, with 21 bases spanning the gap. The CDR3 has 18 residues. Germline CDR1 LGHNA, CDR2 YNFKEQ. The CDR3 spells CASSQEPRRKGYGNIQYF. The DNA for the CDR3 is TGTGCCAGCAGCCAAGAACCCAGGAGGAAGGGATATGGAAACATTCAGTACTTC.

This clone was counted only a few times. Here the CDR3 DNA reads TGTGCCAGCGTCAGGAACAATGAGCAGTTCTTC. It yields the protein CASVRNNEQFF. This chain joins TRBV5-8 and TRBJ2-1; D is unresolved. Trimming cost V 7 bases and J 5 bases, with 7 bases left between them. The germline CDR1 and CDR2 sequences are SGHTS and YDEGEE. CDR3 length equals 11 residues.

J is TRBJ1-1 and V is TRBV5-6; D might be TRBD1 (5 bases). The CDR3 loop spans 15 amino acids. Trimming cost V 4 bases and J 2 bases, with 15 bases left between them. Germline CDR1 and CDR2: SGHDT and YYEEEE. The CDR3 sequence is CASSSSYGANTEAFF. The CDR3 nucleotides read TGTGCCAGCAGCAGCTCCTATGGGGCAAACACTGAAGCTTTCTTT.

This rearrangement joins TRBV6-1 to TRBJ1-5; D is unclear. V was shortened by 7 bases and J by 0 bases, with 13 bases between the two germline ends. This CDR3 has 15 amino acids. Germline CDR1 is MNHNS and CDR2 is SASEGT. The CDR3 sequence is CASIESGYSNQPQHF. The CDR3 region has the DNA TGTGCCAGCATTGAGTCAGGTTATAGCAATCAGCCCCAGCATTTT.

The V gene is TRBV27, the J gene TRBJ2-7; D is possibly TRBD1 (6 bases). With 6 bases removed from V and 0 bases from J, the gap between germline ends came to 12 bases. CDR1 MNHEY and CDR2 SMNVEV come from the germline V gene (reference sequence). CDR3 length: 14 amino acids. Here the CDR3 DNA reads TGTGCCAGCAGGAACAGGGAATCCTCCTACGAGCAGTACTTC. Translation gives CASRNRESSYEQYF.

This clone has a single count. The V call is TRBV4-2, the J call TRBJ2-2; tentatively, D is TRBD2 (6 bases). The CDR3 is 15 residues long. Looked up from germline, CDR1 is LGHNA and CDR2 is YNFKEQ. Trimming cost V 1 base and J 5 bases, with 11 bases left between them. CDR3 sequence: CASSQGTTATGELFF. In DNA form, the CDR3 reads TGTGCCAGCAGCCAAGGGACTACAGCGACCGGGGAGCTGTTTTTT.

The chain uses TRBV5-6 and TRBJ1-3; no clear D. The CDR3 has 15 residues. Germline CDR1 SGHDT, CDR2 YYEEEE. The V end lost 4 bases, the J end lost 2 bases, and 13 bases lay between the germline ends. This CDR3 reads CASSPITGAGNTIYF. The CDR3 DNA follows: TGTGCCAGCAGCCCCATTACCGGGGCTGGAAACACCATATATTTT.

The gene calls are TRBV5-4 and TRBJ2-5; D may be TRBD1 (6 bases). The CDR3 length is 16 residues. Per the germline V gene, CDR1 is SGHNT and CDR2 is YYREEE (reference sequence). Trimming shortened V by 3 bases and J by 0 bases, and 15 bases separated the two germline ends. The DNA of the CDR3 is TGTGCCAGCAGCTCCAGGAATTGGGGGCACCAAGAGACCCAGTACTTC. Protein product: CASSSRNWGHQETQYF.

This clone was observed a few times. The chain uses TRBV7-9 and TRBJ1-2, with 7 bases lining up with TRBD1. Germline V gene lookup returns CDR1 SEHNR and CDR2 FQNEAQ (reference sequence). V was pared by 1 base and J by 6 bases, with 2 bases of the junction left unmatched. This CDR3 region has 13 residues. The CDR3 protein is CASSLDTGDGYTF. CDR3 sequence (DNA): TGTGCCAGCAGCTTAGACACAGGGGATGGCTACACCTTC.

V usage is TRBV5-1 and J usage is TRBJ2-5; 8 positions agree with TRBD2. The V segment lost 6 bases and the J segment 4 bases; nucleotides outside the gene matches: 14. The CDR3 has 16 amino acids. From germline, CDR1 is SGHRS and CDR2 YFSETQ. The CDR3: CASNPGGPIVGETQYF. CDR3 sequence (DNA): TGCGCCAGCAACCCGGGGGGGCCTATAGTTGGAGAGACCCAGTACTTC.

The rearrangement links TRBV19 to TRBJ1-1; 10 bases are shared with TRBD1. V trimming: 4 bases; J trimming: 7 bases; junction bases outside the gene matches: 0. Germline CDR1 LNHDA, CDR2 SQIVND (reference sequence). This CDR3 contains 12 residues. CDR3 amino acids: CASSRDRGEAFF. The CDR3, as DNA: TGTGCCAGTAGTAGGGACAGGGGTGAAGCTTTCTTT.